These T cell receptor beta chains were read from a single sample in a study of T cells of healthy individuals. TCRdb itself ran the 5' RACE reads through MiXCR, one entry per CDR3 protein. The sample has 100,000 or so distinct CDR3 sequences, approximately 15% seen once. These receptors were obtained from a human donor in good health. The CDR3 runs from the conserved cysteine through the conserved F or W. Fields, in order: CDR3 protein, CDR3 DNA, J gene, V gene, D gene, CDR3 length, clone size. A D gene is named only where the DNA matches it firmly. Size values are once, few and many counts, or a class for expanded clones, and some rows have none.

CDR3 protein: CSQEGPGVPAKNIQYF
CDR3 DNA: TGCAGCCAGGAGGGTCCTGGCGTTCCAGCCAAAAACATTCAGTACTTC
J gene: TRBJ2-4
V gene: TRBV20-1
D gene: -
CDR3 length: 16
clone size: few

CDR3 protein: CSVEDRGVVTDTQYF
CDR3 DNA: TGCAGCGTTGAAGATCGAGGGGTTGTGACAGATACGCAGTATTTT
J gene: TRBJ2-3
V gene: TRBV29-1
D gene: -
CDR3 length: 15
clone size: -

CDR3 protein: CASSELRVGELFF
CDR3 DNA: TGTGCCAGCAGTGAACTCAGAGTCGGGGAGCTGTTTTTT
J gene: TRBJ2-2
V gene: TRBV6-1
D gene: -
CDR3 length: 13
clone size: -

CDR3 protein: CASSSNPGRGRTDTQYF
CDR3 DNA: TGTGCCAGCAGTTCCAACCCCGGAAGGGGGCGCACAGATACGCAGTATTTT
J gene: TRBJ2-3
V gene: TRBV6-5
D gene: TRBD1
CDR3 length: 17
clone size: -

CDR3 protein: CASSTSGDTQYF
CDR3 DNA: TGTGCCAGTAGTACGTCCGGGGATACGCAGTATTTT
J gene: TRBJ2-3
V gene: TRBV19
D gene: -
CDR3 length: 12
clone size: few

CDR3 protein: CASSATGARSPLHF
CDR3 DNA: TGTGCCAGCAGCGCGACAGGGGCCAGATCACCCCTCCACTTT
J gene: TRBJ1-6
V gene: TRBV7-3
D gene: TRBD1
CDR3 length: 14
clone size: many

CDR3 protein: CASSGLGTGNYQPQHF
CDR3 DNA: TGTGCCAGCAGTGGGCTTGGGACAGGGAATTATCAGCCCCAGCATTTT
J gene: TRBJ1-5
V gene: TRBV2
D gene: TRBD1
CDR3 length: 16
clone size: many

CDR3 protein: CATSRVPRTGAYTQYF
CDR3 DNA: TGTGCCACCAGCAGAGTGCCGAGGACAGGGGCATATACGCAGTATTTT
J gene: TRBJ2-3
V gene: TRBV15
D gene: TRBD1
CDR3 length: 16
clone size: few

CDR3 protein: CASSSTGWGYGYTF
CDR3 DNA: TGTGCCAGCAGTTCGACAGGGTGGGGCTATGGCTACACCTTC
J gene: TRBJ1-2
V gene: TRBV6-2/TRBV6-3
D gene: TRBD1
CDR3 length: 14
clone size: few

CDR3 protein: CSARVPDWVNEQFF
CDR3 DNA: TGCAGTGCTAGAGTTCCCGACTGGGTCAATGAGCAGTTCTTC
J gene: TRBJ2-1
V gene: TRBV20-1
D gene: -
CDR3 length: 14
clone size: few

CDR3 protein: CASSALTSGNTGELFF
CDR3 DNA: TGTGCCAGTAGTGCCCTGACTAGCGGGAACACCGGGGAGCTGTTTTTT
J gene: TRBJ2-2
V gene: TRBV19
D gene: TRBD2
CDR3 length: 16
clone size: many

CDR3 protein: CASRETGFNQSQHF
CDR3 DNA: TGTGCCAGCAGGGAAACAGGGTTCAATCAGTCCCAGCATTTT
J gene: TRBJ1-5
V gene: TRBV7-4
D gene: -
CDR3 length: 14
clone size: many

CDR3 protein: CAISERQGPAGQQYF
CDR3 DNA: TGTGCCATCAGTGAGAGACAGGGGCCCGCAGGGCAGCAGTACTTC
J gene: TRBJ2-7
V gene: TRBV10-3
D gene: TRBD1
CDR3 length: 15
clone size: -

CDR3 protein: CASSTFAGTGGNQPQHF
CDR3 DNA: TGTGCCAGTAGTACCTTCGCCGGGACAGGGGGTAATCAGCCCCAGCATTTT
J gene: TRBJ1-5
V gene: TRBV19
D gene: TRBD1
CDR3 length: 17
clone size: -

CDR3 protein: CSVVRGEDTQYF
CDR3 DNA: TGCAGCGTTGTTCGGGGGGAGGATACGCAGTATTTT
J gene: TRBJ2-3
V gene: TRBV29-1
D gene: TRBD2
CDR3 length: 12
clone size: many

CDR3 protein: CASSPLLPYNEQFF
CDR3 DNA: TGTGCCAGCAGCCCCCTTCTCCCCTACAATGAGCAGTTCTTC
J gene: TRBJ2-1
V gene: TRBV11-3
D gene: -
CDR3 length: 14
clone size: -

CDR3 protein: CASSEAGGTGELFF
CDR3 DNA: TGTGCCAGCAGTGAGGCGGGAGGCACCGGGGAGCTGTTTTTT
J gene: TRBJ2-2
V gene: TRBV25-1
D gene: TRBD2
CDR3 length: 14
clone size: many

CDR3 protein: CASSHPGSFANTGELFF
CDR3 DNA: TGTGCCAGCAGTCACCCAGGATCCTTCGCGAACACCGGGGAGCTGTTTTTT
J gene: TRBJ2-2
V gene: TRBV6-2/TRBV6-3
D gene: -
CDR3 length: 17
clone size: many

CDR3 protein: CASSVSGGNNQPQHF
CDR3 DNA: TGCGCCAGCAGCGTCTCCGGAGGGAACAATCAGCCCCAGCATTTT
J gene: TRBJ1-5
V gene: TRBV5-1
D gene: -
CDR3 length: 15
clone size: few

CDR3 protein: CASSIEPLGEQFF
CDR3 DNA: TGTGCCAGTAGTATAGAACCGTTGGGTGAGCAGTTCTTC
J gene: TRBJ2-1
V gene: TRBV19
D gene: -
CDR3 length: 13
clone size: -

CDR3 protein: CASSQGISGISGANVLTF
CDR3 DNA: TGTGCCAGCAGCCAAGGAATTAGCGGGATCTCTGGGGCCAACGTCCTGACTTTC
J gene: TRBJ2-6
V gene: TRBV3-1
D gene: TRBD2
CDR3 length: 18
clone size: -

CDR3 protein: CASSKMTGSYNEQFF
CDR3 DNA: TGTGCCAGCAGCAAAATGACCGGCTCCTACAATGAGCAGTTCTTC
J gene: TRBJ2-1
V gene: TRBV7-2
D gene: -
CDR3 length: 15
clone size: -

CDR3 protein: CASSLTEGAGYTF
CDR3 DNA: TGTGCCAGCAGTTTAACAGAGGGGGCTGGCTACACCTTC
J gene: TRBJ1-2
V gene: TRBV12-3/TRBV12-4
D gene: TRBD1
CDR3 length: 13
clone size: few

CDR3 protein: CSAIGTGYSNQPQHF
CDR3 DNA: TGCAGTGCTATCGGGACAGGCTATAGCAATCAGCCCCAGCATTTT
J gene: TRBJ1-5
V gene: TRBV20-1
D gene: TRBD1
CDR3 length: 15
clone size: -

CDR3 protein: CASRAGESQETQYF
CDR3 DNA: TGTGCCAGCAGGGCGGGGGAGAGCCAAGAGACCCAGTACTTC
J gene: TRBJ2-5
V gene: TRBV2
D gene: TRBD2
CDR3 length: 14
clone size: few

CDR3 protein: CASSPRLGGGNYNEQFF
CDR3 DNA: TGTGCCAGCAGCCCTCGTCTAGGGGGGGGTAACTACAATGAGCAGTTCTTC
J gene: TRBJ2-1
V gene: TRBV7-8
D gene: -
CDR3 length: 17
clone size: many

CDR3 protein: CASSSSGTSGSTDTQYF
CDR3 DNA: TGTGCCAGCAGCTCAAGTGGGACTAGCGGTAGCACAGATACGCAGTATTTT
J gene: TRBJ2-3
V gene: TRBV7-9
D gene: TRBD2
CDR3 length: 17
clone size: few

CDR3 protein: CASGSGAGQPQHF
CDR3 DNA: TGTGCCAGCGGGTCGGGGGCCGGTCAGCCCCAGCATTTT
J gene: TRBJ1-5
V gene: TRBV2
D gene: -
CDR3 length: 13
clone size: -

CDR3 protein: CASSQGTGLDSPLHF
CDR3 DNA: TGCGCCAGCAGCCAGGGGACAGGGCTTGATTCACCCCTCCACTTT
J gene: TRBJ1-6
V gene: TRBV4-3
D gene: TRBD1
CDR3 length: 15
clone size: -

CDR3 protein: CASSLEGDRAETQYF
CDR3 DNA: TGTGCCAGCAGCTTAGAAGGGGACCGGGCGGAGACCCAGTACTTC
J gene: TRBJ2-5
V gene: TRBV13
D gene: -
CDR3 length: 15
clone size: few

CDR3 protein: CASSQLLAGGPNTGELFF
CDR3 DNA: TGCGCCAGCAGCCAACTGCTAGCGGGGGGGCCTAACACCGGGGAGCTGTTTTTT
J gene: TRBJ2-2
V gene: TRBV4-3
D gene: TRBD2
CDR3 length: 18
clone size: few

CDR3 protein: CASSLYPGRTYEQYF
CDR3 DNA: TGTGCCAGCAGCTTGTACCCAGGACGAACCTACGAGCAGTACTTC
J gene: TRBJ2-7
V gene: TRBV5-6
D gene: -
CDR3 length: 15
clone size: few

CDR3 protein: CASSPEAYNSPLHF
CDR3 DNA: TGTGCCAGCTCACCGGAGGCATATAATTCACCCCTCCACTTT
J gene: TRBJ1-6
V gene: TRBV18
D gene: -
CDR3 length: 14
clone size: many

CDR3 protein: CASSRGQFNSPLHF
CDR3 DNA: TGCGCCAGCAGCCGAGGACAGTTTAATTCACCCCTCCACTTT
J gene: TRBJ1-6
V gene: TRBV4-3
D gene: -
CDR3 length: 14
clone size: many

CDR3 protein: CASREGQAGYQPQHF
CDR3 DNA: TGTGCCAGCAGGGAAGGACAGGCGGGTTATCAGCCCCAGCATTTT
J gene: TRBJ1-5
V gene: TRBV2
D gene: TRBD1
CDR3 length: 15
clone size: many

CDR3 protein: CASSQDPGLAGGDTDTQYF
CDR3 DNA: TGCGCCAGCAGCCAAGACCCGGGACTAGCGGGGGGGGACACAGATACGCAGTATTTT
J gene: TRBJ2-3
V gene: TRBV4-3
D gene: TRBD2
CDR3 length: 19
clone size: many